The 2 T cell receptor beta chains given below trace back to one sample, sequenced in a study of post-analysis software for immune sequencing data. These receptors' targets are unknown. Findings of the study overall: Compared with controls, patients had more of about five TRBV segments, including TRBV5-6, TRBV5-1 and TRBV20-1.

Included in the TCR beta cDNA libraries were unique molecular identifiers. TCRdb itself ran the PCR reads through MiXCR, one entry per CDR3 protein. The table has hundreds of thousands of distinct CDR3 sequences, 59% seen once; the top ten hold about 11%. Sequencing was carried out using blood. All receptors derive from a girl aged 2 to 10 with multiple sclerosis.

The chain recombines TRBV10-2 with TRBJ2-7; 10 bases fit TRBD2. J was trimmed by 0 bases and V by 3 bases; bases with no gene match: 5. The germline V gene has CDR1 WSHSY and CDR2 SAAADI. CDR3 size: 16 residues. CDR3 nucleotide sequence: TGCGCCAGCAGTGAAGGGGGGACTAGCGACTCCTACGAGCAGTACTTC. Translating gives CASSEGGTSDSYEQYF.

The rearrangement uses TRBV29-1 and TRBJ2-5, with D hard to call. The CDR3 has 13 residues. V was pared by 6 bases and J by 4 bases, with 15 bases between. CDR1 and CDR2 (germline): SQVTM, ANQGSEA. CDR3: CSVVQLMGETQYF. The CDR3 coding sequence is TGCAGCGTCGTTCAACTAATGGGAGAGACCCAGTACTTC. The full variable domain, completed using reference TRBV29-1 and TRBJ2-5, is SAVISQKPSRDICQRGTSLTIQCQVDSQVTMMFWYRQQPGQSLTLIATANQGSEATYESGFVIDKFPISRPNLTFSTLTVSNMSPEDSSIYLCSVVQLMGETQYFGPGTRLLVL.